One sample yielded the 7 T cell receptor beta chains listed below, sequenced in a study of cytomegalovirus exposure and HLA in healthy donors. The PCR ran on 60 Vbeta and 13 Jbeta primers. The repertoire was sequenced with immunoSEQ multiplex PCR; TCRdb's copy has only in-frame clones and lacks some. This sample has roughly 140,000 clones; around 79% occur once, and the top ten carry approximately 1.3%. Sample: PBMCs. These TCRs come from a man between 18 and 35 years old in good health and CMV-seronegative.

The V gene is TRBV29-1, the J gene TRBJ2-1; D perhaps matches TRBD2 (6 bases). Germline CDR1 and CDR2: SQVTM and ANQGSEA. The V and J ends lost 4 bases and 13 bases respectively, with 20 bases between them. This CDR3 contains 13 residues. The CDR3 sequence: CSVAAGLFPRQFF. The CDR3 bases are TGCAGCGTTGCGGCGGGACTCTTCCCTCGCCAGTTCTTC.

The chain employs TRBV6-5 and TRBJ1-5; possible D gene TRBD1, 6 bases. CDR1 and CDR2 from the germline V gene are MNHEY and SVGAGI. V lost 4 bases, J lost 5 bases, and 9 bases lay in between. The CDR3 length is 13 residues. For the CDR3, the DNA is TGTGCCAGCAGTTCAGGGGCTTATCAGCCCCAGCATTTT. Translation: CASSSGAYQPQHF.

V and J are TRBV27 and TRBJ2-1, with a weak D call TRBD1 (5 bases). Germline CDR1 MNHEY, CDR2 SMNVEV (reference sequence). With 1 base removed from V and 0 bases from J, the gap between germline ends came to 19 bases. The length of the CDR3 is 19 residues. CDR3 region: CASSLFFWSDSRSYNEQFF. In DNA, the CDR3 is TGTGCCAGCAGTTTATTCTTCTGGAGCGACAGTCGCTCCTACAATGAGCAGTTCTTC.

The rearrangement uses TRBV27 and TRBJ2-5, with 9 bases matching TRBD1. The CDR3 is made up of 16 amino acids. Germline V gene data show CDR1 as MNHEY and CDR2 as SMNVEV (reference sequence). V was clipped by 4 bases and J by 5 bases; unmatched bases: 11. The CDR3 region is CASSSRTGASTETQYF. Written as DNA, the CDR3 is TGTGCCAGCAGTTCCCGGACAGGGGCGAGTACGGAGACCCAGTACTTC.

The chain combines TRBV27 with TRBJ2-7; D call uncertain. V dropped 3 bases and J dropped 2 bases, with 8 bases sitting between them. Germline V gene lookup returns CDR1 MNHEY and CDR2 SMNVEV (reference sequence). This CDR3 contains 13 residues. Here the CDR3 DNA reads TGTGCCAGCAGTTTGAAGTTAGCCTACGAGCAGTACTTC. Its translation is CASSLKLAYEQYF.

There are a few counts of this clone. V is TRBV4-1 and J is TRBJ2-6; the D gene is possibly TRBD1 (5 bases). Trimming cost V 1 base and J 0 bases, with 13 bases left between them. The V gene's germline CDR1 is MGHRA and CDR2 YSYEKL. The CDR3 is 18 residues long. The DNA for the CDR3 is TGCGCCAGCAGCCAAGGTCTTAAGGGGCGCTCTGGGGCCAACGTCCTGACTTTC. Translating gives CASSQGLKGRSGANVLTF.

This chain links TRBV4-3 with TRBJ1-5; D might be TRBD1 (5 bases). The V end lost 1 base, the J end lost 3 bases, and 16 bases lay between the germline ends. Germline V CDR1 and CDR2: LGHNA, YSLEER. The CDR3 sequence is 17 residues long. The CDR3 region has the DNA TGCGCCAGCAGCCAAGGTACAGGAAATTATCACAATCAGCCCCAGCATTTT. Its translation is CASSQGTGNYHNQPQHF.